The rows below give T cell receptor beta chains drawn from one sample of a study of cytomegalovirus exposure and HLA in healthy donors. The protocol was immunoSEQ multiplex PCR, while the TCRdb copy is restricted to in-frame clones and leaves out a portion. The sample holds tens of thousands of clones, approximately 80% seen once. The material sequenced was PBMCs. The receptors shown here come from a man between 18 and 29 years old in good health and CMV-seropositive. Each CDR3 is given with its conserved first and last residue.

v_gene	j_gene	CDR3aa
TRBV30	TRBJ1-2	CAWSVPQIYGYTF
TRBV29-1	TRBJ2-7	CSVDTGEVEQYF
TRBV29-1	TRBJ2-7	CSVEVGTSGYEQYF
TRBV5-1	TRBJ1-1	CASSFDRNTEAFF
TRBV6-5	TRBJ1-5	CASREGTGGQPQHF
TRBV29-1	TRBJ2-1	CSVDDASVGSYNEQFF
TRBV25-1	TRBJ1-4	CASSVGTVNEKLFF
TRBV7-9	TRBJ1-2	CASSLGGQGTNYGYTF
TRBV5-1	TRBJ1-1	CASSNPDRVYEAFF
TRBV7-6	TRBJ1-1	CASSFDDRAEAFF
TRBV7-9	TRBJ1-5	CASSLTGNPQPQHF
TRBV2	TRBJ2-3	CASRSSGLYTDTQYF
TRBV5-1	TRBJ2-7	CASSLEGSPYEQYF
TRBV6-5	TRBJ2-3	CASSYDGSNTDTQYF
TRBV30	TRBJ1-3	CAWTPLSGNTIYF
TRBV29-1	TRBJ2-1	CSVRPGLGFNEQFF
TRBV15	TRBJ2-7	CATRDQEESYEQYF
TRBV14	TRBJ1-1	CASSLQAGGVNTEAFF
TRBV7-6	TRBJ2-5	CASRQFGSATAETQYF
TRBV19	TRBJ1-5	CASRPGQGWQPQHF
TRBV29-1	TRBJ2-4	CSVQGTAKNIQYF
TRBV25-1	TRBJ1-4	CASRPWEGEKLFF
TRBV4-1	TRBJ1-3	CASSQDQGDKNTIYF
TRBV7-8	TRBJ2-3	CASSVGETGGQYF
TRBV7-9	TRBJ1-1	CASSPRTGAGEAFF
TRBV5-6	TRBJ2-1	CASSPRTSEDEQFF
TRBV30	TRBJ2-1	CASQDGGIYNEQFF
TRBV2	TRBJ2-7	CASTNLVTRFYEQYF
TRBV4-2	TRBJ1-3	CASSQGGGDGNTIYF
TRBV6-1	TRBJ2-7	CASSTGQSSYEQYF
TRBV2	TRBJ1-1	CASSADRGRHTEAFF
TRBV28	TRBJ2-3	CASSHPRLMADTQYF
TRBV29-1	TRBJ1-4	CSVWTSLQEKLFF
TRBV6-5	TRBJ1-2	CASSYSVGQGIEGYTF
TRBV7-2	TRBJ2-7	CASSLDGLFSYEQYF
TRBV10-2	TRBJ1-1	CASRFTGDTEAFF
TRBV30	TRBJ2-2	CAWSVLNTGELFF
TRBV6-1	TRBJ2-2	CATEEQGATGELFF
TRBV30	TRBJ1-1	CAWGVGGKSEAFF
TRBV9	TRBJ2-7	CASSPGRGGHEQYF
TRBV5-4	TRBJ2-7	CASSFRLAGGNDEQYF
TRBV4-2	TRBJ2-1	CASSPAASSYNEQFF
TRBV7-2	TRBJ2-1	CASSLAAGISGEQFF
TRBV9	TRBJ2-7	CASSVVLAGGEQYF
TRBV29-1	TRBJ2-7	CSVEGWTGGNEQYF
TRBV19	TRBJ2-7	CASSPTGGEQYF
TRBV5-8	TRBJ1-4	CASSFRGGSNEKLFF
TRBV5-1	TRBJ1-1	CASSKTGVNTEAFF
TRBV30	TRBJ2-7	CAWSVNRGEQYF
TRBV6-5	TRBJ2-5	CASSFTGQETQYF
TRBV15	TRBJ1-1	CATSRAPNTEAFF
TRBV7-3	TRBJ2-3	CASSPGLAGGADTQYF
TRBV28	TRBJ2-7	CASSSSGSSYEQYF
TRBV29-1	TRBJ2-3	CSVAQTLTDTQYF
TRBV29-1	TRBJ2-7	CSVARGYSYEQYF
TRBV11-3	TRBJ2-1	CASSLVPSGRSPTTYNEQFF
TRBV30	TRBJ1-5	CAWSPQRREGDQPQHF